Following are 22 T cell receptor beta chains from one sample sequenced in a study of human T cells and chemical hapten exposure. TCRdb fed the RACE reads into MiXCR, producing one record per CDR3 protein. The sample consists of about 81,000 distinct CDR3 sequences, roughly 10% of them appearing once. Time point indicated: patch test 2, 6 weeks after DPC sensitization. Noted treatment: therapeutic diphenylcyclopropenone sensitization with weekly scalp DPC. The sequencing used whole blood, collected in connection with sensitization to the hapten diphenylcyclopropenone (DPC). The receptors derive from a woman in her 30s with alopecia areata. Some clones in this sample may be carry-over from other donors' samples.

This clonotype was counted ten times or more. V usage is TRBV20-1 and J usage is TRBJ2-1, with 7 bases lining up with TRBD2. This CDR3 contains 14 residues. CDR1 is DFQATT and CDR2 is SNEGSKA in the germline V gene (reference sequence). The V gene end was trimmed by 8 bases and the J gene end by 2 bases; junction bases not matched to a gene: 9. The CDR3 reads CSLTSIKPYNEQFF. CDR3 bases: TGCAGTCTGACTAGCATTAAACCCTACAATGAGCAGTTCTTC.

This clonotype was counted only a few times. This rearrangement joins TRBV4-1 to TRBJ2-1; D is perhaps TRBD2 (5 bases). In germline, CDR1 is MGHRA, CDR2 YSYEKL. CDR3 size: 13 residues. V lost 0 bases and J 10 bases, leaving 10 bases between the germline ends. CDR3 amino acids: CASSQDSPSEQFF. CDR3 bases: TGCGCCAGCAGCCAAGATAGCCCTAGCGAGCAGTTCTTC.

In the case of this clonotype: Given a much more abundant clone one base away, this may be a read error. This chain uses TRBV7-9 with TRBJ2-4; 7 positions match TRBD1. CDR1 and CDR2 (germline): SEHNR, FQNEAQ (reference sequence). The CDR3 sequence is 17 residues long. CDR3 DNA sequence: TGTGCCAGCAGCCGAACACAGGGGTCCCCAGCCGAAAACATTCAGTACTTC. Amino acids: CASSRTQGSPAENIQYF.

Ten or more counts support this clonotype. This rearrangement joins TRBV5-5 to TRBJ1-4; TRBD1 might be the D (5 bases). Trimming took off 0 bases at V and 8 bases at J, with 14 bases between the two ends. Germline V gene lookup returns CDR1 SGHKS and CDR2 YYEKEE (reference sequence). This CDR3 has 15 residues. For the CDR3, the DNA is TGTGCCAGCAGCTTGGTGGCTGCCCAGGGCGAAAAACTGTTTTTT. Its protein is CASSLVAAQGEKLFF.

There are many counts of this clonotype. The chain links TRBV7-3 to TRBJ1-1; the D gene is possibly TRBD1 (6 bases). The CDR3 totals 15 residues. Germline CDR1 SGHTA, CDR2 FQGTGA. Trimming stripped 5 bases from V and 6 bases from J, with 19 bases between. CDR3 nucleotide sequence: TGTGCCAGCAGCCGAGATGGGACACGCCGGGCTGAAGCTTTCTTT. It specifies CASSRDGTRRAEAFF. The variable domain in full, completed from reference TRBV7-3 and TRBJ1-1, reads GAGVSQTPSNKVTEKGKYVELRCDPISGHTALYWYRQSLGQGPEFLIYFQGTGAADDSGLPNDRFFAVRPEGSVSTLKIQRTERGDSAVYLCASSRDGTRRAEAFFGQGTRLTVV.

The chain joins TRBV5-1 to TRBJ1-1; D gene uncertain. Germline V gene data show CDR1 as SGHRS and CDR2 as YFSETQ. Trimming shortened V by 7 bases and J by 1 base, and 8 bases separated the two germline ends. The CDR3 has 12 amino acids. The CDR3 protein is CASGLANTEAFF. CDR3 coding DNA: TGCGCCAGCGGGTTAGCGAACACTGAAGCTTTCTTT.

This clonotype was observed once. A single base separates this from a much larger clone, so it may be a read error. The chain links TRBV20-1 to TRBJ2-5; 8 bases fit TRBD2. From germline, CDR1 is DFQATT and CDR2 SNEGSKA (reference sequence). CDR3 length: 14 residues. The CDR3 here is CSATGLASTETKYF. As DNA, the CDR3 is TGCAGTGCTACAGGACTAGCTTCGACAGAGACCAAGTACTTC.

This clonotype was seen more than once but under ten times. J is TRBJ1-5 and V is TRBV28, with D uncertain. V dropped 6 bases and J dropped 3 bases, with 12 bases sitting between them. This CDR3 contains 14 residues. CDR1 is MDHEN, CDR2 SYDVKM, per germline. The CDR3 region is CASRKGIVNQPQHF. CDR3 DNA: TGTGCCAGCAGGAAAGGGATAGTCAATCAGCCCCAGCATTTT.

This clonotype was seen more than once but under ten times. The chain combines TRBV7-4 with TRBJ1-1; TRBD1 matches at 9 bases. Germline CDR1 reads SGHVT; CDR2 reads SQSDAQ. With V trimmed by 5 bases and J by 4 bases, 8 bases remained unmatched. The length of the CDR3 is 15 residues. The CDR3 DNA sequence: TGTGCCAGCAGCAAATACAGGGGGCTCGGCACTGAAGCTTTCTTT. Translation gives CASSKYRGLGTEAFF.

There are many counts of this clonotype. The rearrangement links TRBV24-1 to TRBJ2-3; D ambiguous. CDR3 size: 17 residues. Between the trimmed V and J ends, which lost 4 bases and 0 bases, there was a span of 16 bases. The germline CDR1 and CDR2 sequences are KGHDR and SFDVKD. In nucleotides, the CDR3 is TGTGCCACCAGTGAACCCCCCCGGACGACTAGCACAGATACGCAGTATTTT. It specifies CATSEPPRTTSTDTQYF.

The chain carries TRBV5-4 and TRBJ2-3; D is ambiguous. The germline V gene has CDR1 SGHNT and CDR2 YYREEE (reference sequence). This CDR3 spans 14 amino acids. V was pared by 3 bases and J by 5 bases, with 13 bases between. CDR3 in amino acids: CASSSGSTRDTQYF. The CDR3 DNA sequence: TGTGCCAGCAGCTCAGGATCAACCAGAGATACGCAGTATTTT.

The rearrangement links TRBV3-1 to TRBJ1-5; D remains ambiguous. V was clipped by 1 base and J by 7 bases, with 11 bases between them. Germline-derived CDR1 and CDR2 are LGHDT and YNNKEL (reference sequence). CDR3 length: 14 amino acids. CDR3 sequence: CASSQGNLGQPQHF. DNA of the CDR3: TGTGCCAGCAGCCAAGGAAACTTAGGGCAGCCCCAGCATTTT.

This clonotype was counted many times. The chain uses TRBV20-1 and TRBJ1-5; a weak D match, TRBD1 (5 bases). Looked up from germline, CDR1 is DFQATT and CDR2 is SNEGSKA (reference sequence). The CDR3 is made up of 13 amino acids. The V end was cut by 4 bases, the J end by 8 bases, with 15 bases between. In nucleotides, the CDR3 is TGCAGTGCTACGGGGCAGGTGGGGAAGCCCCAGCATTTT. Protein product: CSATGQVGKPQHF.

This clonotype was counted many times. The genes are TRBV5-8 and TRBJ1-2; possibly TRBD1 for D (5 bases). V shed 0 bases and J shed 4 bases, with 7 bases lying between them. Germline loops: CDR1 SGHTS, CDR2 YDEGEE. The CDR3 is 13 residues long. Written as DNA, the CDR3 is TGTGCCAGCAGCTTGGAAGGGGTCTATGGCTACACCTTC. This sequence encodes CASSLEGVYGYTF.

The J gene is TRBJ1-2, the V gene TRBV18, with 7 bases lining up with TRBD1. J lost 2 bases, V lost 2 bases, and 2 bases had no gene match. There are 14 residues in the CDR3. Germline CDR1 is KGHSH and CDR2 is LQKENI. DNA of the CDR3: TGTGCCAGCTCACCAAGGGGGCGAAACTATGGCTACACCTTC. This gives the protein CASSPRGRNYGYTF.

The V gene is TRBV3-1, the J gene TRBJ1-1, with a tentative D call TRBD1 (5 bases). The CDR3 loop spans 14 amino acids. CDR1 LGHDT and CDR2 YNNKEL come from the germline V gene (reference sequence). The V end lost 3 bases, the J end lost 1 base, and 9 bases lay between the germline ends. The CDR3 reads CASSQHRRNTEAFF. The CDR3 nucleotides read TGTGCCAGCAGCCAGCACAGGAGGAACACTGAAGCTTTCTTT.

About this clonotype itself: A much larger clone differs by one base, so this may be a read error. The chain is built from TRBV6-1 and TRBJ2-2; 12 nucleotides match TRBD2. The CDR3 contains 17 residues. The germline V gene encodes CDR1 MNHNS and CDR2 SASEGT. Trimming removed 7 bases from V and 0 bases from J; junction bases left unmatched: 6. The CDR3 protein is CASTLTSGGTNTGELFF. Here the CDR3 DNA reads TGTGCCAGCACCCTGACTAGCGGGGGCACGAACACCGGGGAGCTGTTTTTT.

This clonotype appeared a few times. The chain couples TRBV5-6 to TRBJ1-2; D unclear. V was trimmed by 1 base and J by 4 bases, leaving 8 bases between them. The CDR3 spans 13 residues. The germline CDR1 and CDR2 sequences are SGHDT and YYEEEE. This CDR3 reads CASSLNGLYGYTF. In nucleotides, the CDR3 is TGTGCCAGCAGCTTGAACGGGCTCTATGGCTACACCTTC.

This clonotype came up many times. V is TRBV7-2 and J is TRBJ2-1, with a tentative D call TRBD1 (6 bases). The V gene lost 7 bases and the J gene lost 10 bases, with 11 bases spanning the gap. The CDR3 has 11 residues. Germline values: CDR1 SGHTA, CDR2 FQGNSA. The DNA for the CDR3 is TGTGCCAGCACCCGAGGGACAGAGCAGTTCTTC. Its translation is CASTRGTEQFF.

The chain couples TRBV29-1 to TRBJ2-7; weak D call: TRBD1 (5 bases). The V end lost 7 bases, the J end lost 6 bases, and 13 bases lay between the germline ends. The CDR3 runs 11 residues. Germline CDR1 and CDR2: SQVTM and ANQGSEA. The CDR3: CSAVDSFEQYF. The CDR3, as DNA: TGCAGCGCCGTAGACAGCTTCGAGCAGTACTTC.

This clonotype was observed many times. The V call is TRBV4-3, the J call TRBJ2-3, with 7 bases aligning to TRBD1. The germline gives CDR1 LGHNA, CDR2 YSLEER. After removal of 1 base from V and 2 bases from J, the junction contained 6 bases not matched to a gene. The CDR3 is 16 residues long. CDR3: CASSQAWDSNTDTQYF. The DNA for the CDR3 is TGCGCCAGCAGCCAAGCTTGGGACAGTAACACAGATACGCAGTATTTT.

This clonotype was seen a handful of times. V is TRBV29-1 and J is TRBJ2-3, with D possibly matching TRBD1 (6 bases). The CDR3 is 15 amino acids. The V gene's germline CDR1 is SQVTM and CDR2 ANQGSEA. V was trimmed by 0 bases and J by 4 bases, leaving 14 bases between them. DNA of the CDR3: TGCAGCGTTGAAGATTATGGACAGTCCCCAGATACGCAGTATTTT. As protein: CSVEDYGQSPDTQYF.